A selection of T cell receptor beta chains follows, all from one sample in a study of CD8+CD57+ T cells in acquired aplastic anemia. TCRdb analysed the reads with MiXCR anew, one entry per CDR3 protein. The repertoire holds about 190,000 distinct CDR3 sequences, with around 66% as singletons. The sequencing sample was made of sorted CD4+, CD8+, or CD8+CD57+ T cells (not recorded which) from PBMCs. Every receptor here comes from a human donor with severe aplastic anemia or a healthy control (not recorded which). Each CDR3 is given with its conserved first and last residue. Each record gives: clone size, CDR3 length, D gene, V gene, J gene, CDR3 DNA, CDR3 protein. The D gene is left open where the match is weak. Not all rows give a size; the values are once, few, many and, for expanded clones, a class.

>-|13|TRBD1|TRBV29-1|TRBJ1-5
TGCAGCGTTGCACAGGGGTACAATCAGCCCCAGCATTTT
CSVAQGYNQPQHF
>-|14|-|TRBV20-1|TRBJ1-3
TGCAGTGCTCCTACAGGGATTTCTGGAAACACCATATACTTT
CSAPTGISGNTIYF
>-|17|-|TRBV9|TRBJ2-1
TGTGCCAGCAGCGCGGAGTTTCATGACGGGTTCTACAATGAGCAGTTCTTC
CASSAEFHDGFYNEQFF
>-|11|-|TRBV10-3|TRBJ2-7
TGTGTCACCAGTGATTTGGACAAGCAGTACTTC
CVTSDLDKQYF
>-|14|-|TRBV19|TRBJ1-1
TGTGCCAGTAGCTCGATGGGAGGGAACACTGAAGCTTTCTTT
CASSSMGGNTEAFF
>-|15|TRBD1|TRBV10-3|TRBJ1-4
TGTGCCATCAGTGAGTCGACAGGGGTAGTGGAAAAACTGTTTTTT
CAISESTGVVEKLFF
>many|17|-|TRBV20-1|TRBJ2-7
TGCAGTGCTAGAGATCTCCGGACGTCCGAGGATCCCTACGAGCAGTACTTC
CSARDLRTSEDPYEQYF
>once|14|-|TRBV27|TRBJ2-7
TGTGCCAGCAGTTTTCGACGGAGCTCCCACGAGCAGTACTTC
CASSFRRSSHEQYF
>-|16|TRBD1|TRBV15|TRBJ2-1
TGTGCCACCAGCAGATATTTTACAGGGGATTACAATGAGCAGTTCTTC
CATSRYFTGDYNEQFF
>-|16|TRBD1|TRBV20-1|TRBJ2-6
TGCAGTGCTAGGAGATCCGACAGGGGAGGGGCCAACGTCCTGACTTTC
CSARRSDRGGANVLTF
>-|14|-|TRBV5-1|TRBJ1-4
TGCGCCAGCAGAGCCGATTCGACTAATGAAAAACTGTTTTTT
CASRADSTNEKLFF
>many|17|TRBD2|TRBV29-1|TRBJ2-7
TGCAGCGTTGAGGTGGGGCTAGCGGGGGGTCGCTCCTACGAGCAGTACTTC
CSVEVGLAGGRSYEQYF
>-|18|TRBD2|TRBV9|TRBJ2-3
TGTGCCAGCAGCTCCGGGACTAGCGGGATTGCGAGCACAGATACGCAGTATTTT
CASSSGTSGIASTDTQYF
>-|13|-|TRBV15|TRBJ1-6
TGTGCCACCAGCAGAGACAGTAATTCACCCCTCCACTTT
CATSRDSNSPLHF
>-|12|-|TRBV19|TRBJ1-4
TGTGCCAGTAGTATAGTTCCGGAAAAACTGTTTTTT
CASSIVPEKLFF
>-|15|TRBD1|TRBV19|TRBJ1-3
TGTGCCAGTGATCCAGGGGGAGGCTCTGGAAACACCATATATTTT
CASDPGGGSGNTIYF
>few|14|-|TRBV20-1|TRBJ2-7
TGCAGTGCTAGACGGGCGAGCTCTCCCTACGAGCAGTACTTC
CSARRASSPYEQYF
>few|14|-|TRBV7-9|TRBJ1-6
TGTGCCAGCAGCCAAGGGCAGGGAGACTCACCCCTCCACTTT
CASSQGQGDSPLHF
>many|12|TRBD1|TRBV29-1|TRBJ2-7
TGCAGCACGTACGGACAGGGTCCCGAGCAGTACTTC
CSTYGQGPEQYF
>many|19|-|TRBV5-1|TRBJ2-6
TGCGCCAGCAGCTTGGGGGGCATGTGGGGAAAAGCTGGGGCCAACGTCCTGACTTTC
CASSLGGMWGKAGANVLTF